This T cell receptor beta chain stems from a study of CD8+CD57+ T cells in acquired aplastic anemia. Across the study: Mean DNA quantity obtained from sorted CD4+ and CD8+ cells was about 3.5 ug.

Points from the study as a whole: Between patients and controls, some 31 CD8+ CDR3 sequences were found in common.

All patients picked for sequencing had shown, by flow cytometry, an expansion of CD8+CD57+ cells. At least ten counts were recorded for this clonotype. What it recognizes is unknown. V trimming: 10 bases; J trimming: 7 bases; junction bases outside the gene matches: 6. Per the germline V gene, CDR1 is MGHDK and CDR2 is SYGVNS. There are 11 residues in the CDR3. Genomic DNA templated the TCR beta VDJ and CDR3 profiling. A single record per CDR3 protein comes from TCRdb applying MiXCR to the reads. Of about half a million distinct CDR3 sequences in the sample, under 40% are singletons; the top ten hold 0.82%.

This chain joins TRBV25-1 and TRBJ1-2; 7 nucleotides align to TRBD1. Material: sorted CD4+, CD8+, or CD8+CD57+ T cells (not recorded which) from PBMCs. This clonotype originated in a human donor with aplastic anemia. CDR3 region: CANGRQGGYTF. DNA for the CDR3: TGTGCCAACGGCCGACAGGGTGGCTACACCTTC.